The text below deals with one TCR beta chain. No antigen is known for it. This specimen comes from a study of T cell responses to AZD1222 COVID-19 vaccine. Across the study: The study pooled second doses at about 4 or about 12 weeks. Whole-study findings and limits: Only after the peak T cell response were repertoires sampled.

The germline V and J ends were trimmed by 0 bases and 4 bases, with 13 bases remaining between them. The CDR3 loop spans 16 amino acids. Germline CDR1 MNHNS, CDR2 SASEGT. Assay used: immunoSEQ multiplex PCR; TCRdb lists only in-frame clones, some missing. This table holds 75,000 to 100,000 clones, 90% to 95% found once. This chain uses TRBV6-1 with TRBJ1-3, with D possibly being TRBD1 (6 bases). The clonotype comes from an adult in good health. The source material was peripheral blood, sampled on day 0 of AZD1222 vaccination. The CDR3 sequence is CASSEARTVRGNTIYF. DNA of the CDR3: TGTGCCAGCAGTGAAGCCAGGACAGTCCGAGGAAACACCATATATTTT.